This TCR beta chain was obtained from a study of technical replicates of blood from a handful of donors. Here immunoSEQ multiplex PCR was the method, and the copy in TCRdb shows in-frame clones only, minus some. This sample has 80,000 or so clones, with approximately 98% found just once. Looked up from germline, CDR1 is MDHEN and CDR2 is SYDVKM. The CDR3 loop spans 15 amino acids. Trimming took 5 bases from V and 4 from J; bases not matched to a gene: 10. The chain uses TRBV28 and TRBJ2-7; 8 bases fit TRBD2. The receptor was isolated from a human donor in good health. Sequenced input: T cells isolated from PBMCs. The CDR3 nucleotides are TGTGCCAGCAGTCCCCCGGGGGGGCAAAGGTACGAGCAGTACTTC. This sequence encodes CASSPPGGQRYEQYF.